One sample yielded the 25 T cell receptor beta chains listed below, sequenced in a study of regulatory T cells in long-lasting Graves disease (dated by TCRdb to the early 2020s). The sample's time point label, in plain terms: newly diagnosed GD, antithyroid drugs for less than 3 months. For both TCR sequencing and RNA sequencing, RNA was extracted from PBMCs using TRIzol. The library was generated by multiplex PCR. The run used an Illumina HiSeq 4000. iRepertoire HTBI primers and Arm-PCR amplification of CDR3 regions were used to construct TCR beta libraries. TCRdb reran the public reads through fastp at Q25 and MiXCR, keeping productive beta chains. Each entry merges the rows of one CDR3 protein and shows their most common DNA and genes. The sample table holds 350,000 to 450,000 distinct CDR3 sequences, of which over 15% were seen once. The top ten constitute 25% to 30% of the sample. This same sample was also part of a study on T cells in Graves' hyperthyroidism and ophthalmopathy.

Sequences were derived from peripheral blood mononuclear cells (PBMCs), sampled at new diagnosis, from a patient treated with antithyroid drugs. These receptors originate from a man between 40 and 49 years old with Graves disease. Donor details come from another sample of the same person, matched by shared clones.

The table lists this clonotype with a few counts. The chain recombines TRBV30 with TRBJ2-5; maybe TRBD2 (5 bases). V shed 0 bases and J shed 9 bases, with 8 bases lying between them. Germline-derived CDR1 and CDR2 are GTSNPN and SVGIG (reference sequence). The CDR3 consists of 11 residues. The CDR3 spells CAWSVSGAQYF. CDR3 bases: TGTGCCTGGAGTGTATCCGGGGCCCAGTACTTC.

This clonotype has ten or more counts. This sequence joins TRBV18 and TRBJ2-7, with 9 bases aligning to TRBD2. With 11 bases clipped from V and 7 bases from J, the junction kept 15 bases outside the gene matches. In germline, CDR1 is KGHSH, CDR2 LQKENI. The CDR3 consists of 14 residues. The CDR3 sequence is CACVPGLATGEQYF. CDR3 DNA sequence: TGTGCCTGCGTCCCGGGACTAGCAACGGGGGAGCAGTACTTC.

This clonotype came up many times. Here the CDR3 reads CASSSQGFGYTF. CDR3 DNA sequence: TGTGCCAGCAGTTCACAGGGGTTTGGCTACACCTTC. This chain joins TRBV28 and TRBJ1-2; 7 nucleotides align to TRBD1. CDR3 size: 12 residues. CDR1 is MDHEN, CDR2 SYDVKM, per germline. The junction had 3 bases not matched to a gene; V was cut back by 4 bases and J by 7 bases.

This clonotype was detected ten times or more. The chain recombines TRBV7-9 with TRBJ2-3; 11 positions agree with TRBD1. Unmatched junction bases numbered 11, after V lost 5 bases and J lost 1 base. The V gene's germline CDR1 is SEHNR and CDR2 FQNEAQ (reference sequence). The CDR3 runs to 18 residues. CDR3 DNA: TGTGCCAGCAGCACGGGACAGGGGGAGTTGGTGGGCACAGATACGCAGTATTTT. It codes for CASSTGQGELVGTDTQYF. Based on the CDR3 plus reference TRBV7-9 and TRBJ2-3, the full variable domain is DTGVSQNPRHKITKRGQNVTFRCDPISEHNRLYWYRQTLGQGPEFLTYFQNEAQLEKSRLLSDRFSAERPKGSFSTLEIQRTEQGDSAMYLCASSTGQGELVGTDTQYFGPGTRLTVL.

This clonotype was recorded many times. This sequence joins TRBV4-1 and TRBJ2-5, with TRBD2 matching 12 bases. With V trimmed by 5 bases and J by 4 bases, 14 bases remained unmatched. The CDR3 has 18 residues. The germline gives CDR1 MGHRA, CDR2 YSYEKL. CDR3 region: CASSKGRILAGGGETQYF. The DNA for the CDR3 is TGCGCCAGCAGCAAGGGAAGGATACTAGCGGGGGGTGGAGAGACCCAGTACTTC.

This clonotype was seen at least ten times. This sequence joins TRBV5-5 and TRBJ2-3, with TRBD1 matching over 7 bases. There are 16 residues in the CDR3. V shed 4 bases, J shed 0 bases, and the junction held 8 bases outside the gene matches. From germline, CDR1 is SGHKS and CDR2 YYEKEE (reference sequence). CDR3 sequence (DNA): TGTGCCAGCAGCCCCCGACAGGGTGGTAGCACAGATACGCAGTATTTT. Protein sequence: CASSPRQGGSTDTQYF.

This clonotype appeared many times. The chain has TRBV28 and TRBJ1-5; 9 bases are shared with TRBD1. With 6 bases clipped from V and 5 bases from J, the junction kept 8 bases outside the gene matches. Germline V gene sequence: CDR1 MDHEN, CDR2 SYDVKM. The CDR3 runs to 15 residues. CDR3 amino acids: CASSSDRGVDQPQHF. The CDR3 nucleotides read TGTGCCAGCAGCAGCGACAGGGGGGTAGATCAGCCCCAGCATTTT.

The J gene is TRBJ2-5, the V gene TRBV15; D gene uncertain. CDR3 length: 13 residues. Germline-derived CDR1 and CDR2 are LNHNV and YYDKDF (reference sequence). Trimming left V 1 base short and J 4 bases short, with 7 bases between. The CDR3 sequence: CATSRGNLETQYF. The CDR3 bases are TGTGCCACCAGCAGAGGCAATCTAGAGACCCAGTACTTC.

This clonotype was seen many times. J is TRBJ2-3 and V is TRBV3-1, with D unclear. CDR1 is LGHDT, CDR2 YNNKEL, per germline (reference sequence). Trimming took off 4 bases at V and 1 base at J, with 18 bases between the two ends. The CDR3 spans 17 residues. The CDR3 DNA reads TGTGCCAGCAGCCCCATCGGTGGCTTGTGGGGCACAGATACGCAGTATTTT. Translated: CASSPIGGLWGTDTQYF.

This clonotype was seen at least ten times. The rearrangement links TRBV5-1 to TRBJ2-3; 8 bases agree with TRBD2. The V and J ends lost 0 bases and 2 bases, in that order; junction bases with no gene match: 11. The CDR3 length is 18 residues. Germline assignment: CDR1 SGHRS and CDR2 YFSETQ. This CDR3 is CASSLDDGERGITDTQYF. The CDR3 nucleotides are TGCGCCAGCAGCTTGGATGATGGGGAGCGGGGGATCACAGATACGCAGTATTTT. The whole variable domain, filled in from reference TRBV5-1 and TRBJ2-3, reads KAGVTQTPRYLIKTRGQQVTLSCSPISGHRSVSWYQQTPGQGLQFLFEYFSETQRNKGNFPGRFSGRQFSNSRSEMNVSTLELGDSALYLCASSLDDGERGITDTQYFGPGTRLTVL.

This clonotype has ten or more counts. The CDR3 coding sequence is TGTGCCAGCAGTTTCGGAGGGAGAAACTATGGCTACACCTTC. Protein: CASSFGGRNYGYTF. The chain employs TRBV28 and TRBJ1-2; D gene unclear. Germline V lookup: CDR1 MDHEN, CDR2 SYDVKM. The ends were cut back, 3 bases at V and 2 bases at J, with 10 bases in the middle. This CDR3 region has 14 residues.

This clonotype was seen repeatedly, ten times or more. The chain joins TRBV5-4 to TRBJ1-1; 9 positions match TRBD1. The CDR3 runs to 15 residues. Germline V gene lookup returns CDR1 SGHNT and CDR2 YYREEE (reference sequence). The J segment lost 3 bases and the V segment lost 1 base, leaving 4 bases of the junction unmatched. The CDR3 protein is CASSLTGGEDTEAFF. Written as DNA, the CDR3 is TGTGCCAGCAGCTTGACAGGGGGCGAGGACACTGAAGCTTTCTTT.

On this clonotype: A much larger clonotype is one base distant, so this may be a read error. A read error is likely, as this CDR3 ends without the conserved phenylalanine or tryptophan. This chain connects TRBV12-3 or TRBV12-4 to TRBJ1-6; maybe TRBD1 (5 bases). V was cut by 0 bases and J by 7 bases, with 7 bases left in between. There are 14 residues in the CDR3. The DNA of the CDR3 is TGTGCCAGCAGTTTAGCAGGGGTCAATTCACCCCTCCACCTT. It yields the protein CASSLAGVNSPLHL.

This clonotype showed up many times. The genes are TRBV3-1 and TRBJ2-7; 8 bases are shared with TRBD2. CDR3 length: 16 amino acids. From germline, CDR1 is LGHDT and CDR2 YNNKEL (reference sequence). The trim removed 3 bases at V and 6 bases at J, leaving 13 bases unmatched. CDR3 residues: CASSQDPGLGGIEQYF. Here the CDR3 DNA reads TGTGCCAGCAGCCAGGACCCGGGACTAGGGGGGATCGAGCAGTACTTC.

The chain links TRBV2 to TRBJ2-1; 12 bases are a match to TRBD2. The trim removed 6 bases at V and 3 bases at J, leaving 3 bases unmatched. Germline V gene lookup returns CDR1 SNHLY and CDR2 FYNNEI. CDR3 size: 15 residues. CDR3 region: CASRSTSGSYNEQFF. The CDR3 nucleotides read TGTGCCAGCAGATCGACTAGCGGGAGCTACAATGAGCAGTTCTTC.

The gene calls are TRBV6-1 and TRBJ2-2, with TRBD2 identical over 7 bases. V shed 9 bases, J shed 1 base, and the junction held 8 bases outside the gene matches. Germline CDR1 is MNHNS and CDR2 is SASEGT. This CDR3 is built from 15 residues. CDR3 coding DNA: TGTGCCAGTCAATGGATAGCGGGGAACACCGGGGAGCTGTTTTTT. This gives the protein CASQWIAGNTGELFF.

The chain is built from TRBV27 and TRBJ2-2, with TRBD2 identical over 8 bases. The V gene end was trimmed by 2 bases and the J gene end by 1 base; junction bases not matched to a gene: 3. The CDR3 contains 16 residues. Germline lookup yields CDR1 MNHEY and CDR2 SMNVEV (reference sequence). CDR3 DNA: TGTGCCAGCAGTTTACCCGGGGGGGAGAACACCGGGGAGCTGTTTTTT. Translation: CASSLPGGENTGELFF.

The chain employs TRBV5-1 and TRBJ2-1, with 8 nucleotides matching TRBD2. Per germline, CDR1 SGHRS and CDR2 YFSETQ. The CDR3 length is 16 residues. V lost 0 bases and J lost 1; bases outside the gene matches: 3. In DNA, the CDR3 is TGCGCCAGCAGCTTGGTCGGGGGGGCATCCTACAATGAGCAGTTCTTC. This codes for CASSLVGGASYNEQFF.

At least ten counts were recorded for this clonotype. V is TRBV5-1 and J is TRBJ1-3, with D perhaps TRBD1 (6 bases). Germline lookup yields CDR1 SGHRS and CDR2 YFSETQ. V shed 2 bases and J shed 0 bases, with 15 bases lying between them. The CDR3 consists of 17 residues. CDR3 sequence: CASSFIGQPLSGNTIYF. CDR3 in DNA: TGCGCCAGCAGCTTCATAGGACAGCCGCTCTCTGGAAACACCATATATTTT.

The V gene is TRBV19, the J gene TRBJ1-1; D is ambiguous. V shed 6 bases and J shed 2 bases, with 10 bases lying between them. There are 13 residues in the CDR3. Looked up from germline, CDR1 is LNHDA and CDR2 is SQIVND (reference sequence). CDR3 residues: CASSSYYNTEAFF. CDR3 sequence (DNA): TGTGCCAGTAGCTCCTATTACAACACTGAAGCTTTCTTT.

To note about this clonotype: The missing conserved phenylalanine or tryptophan at the end of this CDR3 makes a read error likely. The CDR3 loop is CASSPQALGNSPLHL. CDR3 DNA: TGTGCCAGCAGCCCGCAGGCATTGGGGAATTCACCCCTCCACCTT. This chain uses TRBV9 with TRBJ1-6; D ambiguous. The CDR3 runs 15 residues. The V end was cut by 4 bases, the J end by 7 bases, with 15 bases between. The germline V gene encodes CDR1 SGDLS and CDR2 YYNGEE.

This clonotype was counted ten times or more. The chain employs TRBV11-1 and TRBJ1-1; D is unresolved. The length of the CDR3 is 16 residues. The germline V gene encodes CDR1 SGHAT and CDR2 FQDESV (reference sequence). V gave up 5 bases and J gave up 0 bases, with 16 bases separating them. CDR3 coding DNA: TGTGCCAGCAGCCCCTCTATAGGGCCGTTGAACACTGAAGCTTTCTTT. Its protein product is CASSPSIGPLNTEAFF. Full variable domain (missing parts from reference TRBV11-1 and TRBJ1-1): EAEVAQSPRYKITEKSQAVAFWCDPISGHATLYWYRQILGQGPELLVQFQDESVVDDSQLPKDRFSAERLKGVDSTLKIQPAELGDSAMYLCASSPSIGPLNTEAFFGQGTRLTVV.

This clonotype was counted at least ten times. The gene calls are TRBV12-3 or TRBV12-4 and TRBJ2-3; 11 bases match TRBD2. The CDR3 extends over 15 amino acids. V shed 6 bases, J shed 0 bases, and the junction held 2 bases outside the gene matches. CDR3 residues: CASRGLAASTDTQYF. The DNA of the CDR3 is TGTGCCAGCAGGGGACTAGCGGCTAGCACAGATACGCAGTATTTT.

Many counts were recorded for this clonotype. The chain links TRBV20-1 to TRBJ1-2; D may be TRBD1 (5 bases). V lost 4 bases and J lost 4, with 10 bases in between. Germline V gene data show CDR1 as DFQATT and CDR2 as SNEGSKA (reference sequence). The CDR3 extends over 12 amino acids. CDR3 residues: CSATRGSYGYTF. In DNA, the CDR3 is TGCAGTGCTACTAGGGGATCCTATGGCTACACCTTC.

In this sample, this clonotype turned up many times. The chain joins TRBV7-2 to TRBJ2-5; D uncertain. From germline, CDR1 is SGHTA and CDR2 FQGNSA. CDR3 length: 14 amino acids. The germline V and J ends were trimmed by 1 base and 5 bases, with 11 bases remaining between them. CDR3 in amino acids: CASSLENLGETQYF. The CDR3 DNA is TGTGCCAGCAGCTTAGAAAACCTTGGGGAGACCCAGTACTTC.